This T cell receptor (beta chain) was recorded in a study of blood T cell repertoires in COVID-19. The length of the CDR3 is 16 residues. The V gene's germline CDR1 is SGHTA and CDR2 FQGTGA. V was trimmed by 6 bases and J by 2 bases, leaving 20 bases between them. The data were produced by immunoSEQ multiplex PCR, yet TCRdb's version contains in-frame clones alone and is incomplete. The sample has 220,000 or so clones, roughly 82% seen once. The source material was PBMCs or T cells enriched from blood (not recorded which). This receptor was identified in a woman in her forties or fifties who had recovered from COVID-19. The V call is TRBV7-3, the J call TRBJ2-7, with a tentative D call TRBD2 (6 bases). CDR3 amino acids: CASSPGGTRGTYEQYF. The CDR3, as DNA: TGTGCCAGCAGTCCTGGGGGGACCAGAGGTACCTACGAGCAGTACTTC.